The rows below give T cell receptor beta chains drawn from one sample of a study of response to subunit inactivated influenza vaccine. MiXCR, run by TCRdb on the RT-PCR reads, gives a single entry per CDR3 protein. The sample includes roughly 290,000 distinct CDR3 sequences, 21% of them seen just once. This sample comprised PBMCs from blood, obtained about 20 months after vaccination. These receptors were obtained from a man between 50 and 69 years old who received an inactivated influenza vaccine. Each CDR3 is given with its conserved first and last residue. Fields, in order: clone size, J gene, V gene, D gene, CDR3 DNA, CDR3 protein. D genes are given only for firm matches. Some rows have no size entry. The others give once, few or many, or a class for an expanded clone.

clone_size: many; j_call: TRBJ1-2; v_call: TRBV5-1; d_call: .; cdr3_nt: TGCGCCAGCAGCTTCGGAAGGGAGGGCTATGGCTACACCTTC; cdr3_aa: CASSFGREGYGYTF
clone_size: .; j_call: TRBJ1-1; v_call: TRBV12-3/TRBV12-4; d_call: .; cdr3_nt: TGTGCCAGCAGTTTCCCCCCGGGAGGGGACACTGAAGCTTTCTTT; cdr3_aa: CASSFPPGGDTEAFF
clone_size: .; j_call: TRBJ2-5; v_call: TRBV12-3/TRBV12-4; d_call: TRBD1; cdr3_nt: TGTGCCAGCAGTCTTAGACAGGGGGCCTCCCTGGGGACCCAGTACTTC; cdr3_aa: CASSLRQGASLGTQYF
clone_size: .; j_call: TRBJ2-7; v_call: TRBV6-5; d_call: TRBD1; cdr3_nt: TGTGCCAGCAGTCGACAGGGGGGCGAGCAGTACTTC; cdr3_aa: CASSRQGGEQYF
clone_size: .; j_call: TRBJ2-3; v_call: TRBV6-2/TRBV6-3; d_call: .; cdr3_nt: TGTGCCAGCAGTTACTCGTACAAAAGCAGCACAGATACGCAGTATTTT; cdr3_aa: CASSYSYKSSTDTQYF
clone_size: .; j_call: TRBJ2-5; v_call: TRBV3-1; d_call: .; cdr3_nt: TGTGCCAGCAGCCAAGATGAGTATCGGGAGACCCAGTACTTC; cdr3_aa: CASSQDEYRETQYF
clone_size: many; j_call: TRBJ1-2; v_call: TRBV2; d_call: .; cdr3_nt: TGTGCCAGACTATTGGGGCCTAACTATGGCTACACCTTC; cdr3_aa: CARLLGPNYGYTF
clone_size: few; j_call: TRBJ2-3; v_call: TRBV20-1; d_call: .; cdr3_nt: TGCAGTGCTGGAGGAAGACAGGGAGGACCCACAGATACGCAGTATTTT; cdr3_aa: CSAGGRQGGPTDTQYF
clone_size: .; j_call: TRBJ2-7; v_call: TRBV6-2/TRBV6-3; d_call: .; cdr3_nt: TGTGCCAGCAGCTGGGGACCGCCAACCTACGAGCAGTACTTC; cdr3_aa: CASSWGPPTYEQYF
clone_size: .; j_call: TRBJ1-4; v_call: TRBV2; d_call: TRBD1; cdr3_nt: TGTGCCAGCAGACAGGGACAGGGAGCTCATGAAAAACTGTTTTTT; cdr3_aa: CASRQGQGAHEKLFF